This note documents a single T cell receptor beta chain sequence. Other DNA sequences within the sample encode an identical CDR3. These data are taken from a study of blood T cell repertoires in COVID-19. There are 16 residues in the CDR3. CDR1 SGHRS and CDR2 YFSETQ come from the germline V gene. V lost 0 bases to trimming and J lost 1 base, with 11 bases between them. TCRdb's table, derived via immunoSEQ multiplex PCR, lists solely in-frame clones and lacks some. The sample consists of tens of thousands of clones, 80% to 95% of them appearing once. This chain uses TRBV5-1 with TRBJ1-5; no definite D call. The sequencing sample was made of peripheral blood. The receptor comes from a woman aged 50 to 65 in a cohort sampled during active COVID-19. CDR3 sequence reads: CASSLGAGGSNQPQHF. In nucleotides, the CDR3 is TGCGCCAGCAGCTTGGGGGCGGGAGGAAGCAATCAGCCCCAGCATTTT.